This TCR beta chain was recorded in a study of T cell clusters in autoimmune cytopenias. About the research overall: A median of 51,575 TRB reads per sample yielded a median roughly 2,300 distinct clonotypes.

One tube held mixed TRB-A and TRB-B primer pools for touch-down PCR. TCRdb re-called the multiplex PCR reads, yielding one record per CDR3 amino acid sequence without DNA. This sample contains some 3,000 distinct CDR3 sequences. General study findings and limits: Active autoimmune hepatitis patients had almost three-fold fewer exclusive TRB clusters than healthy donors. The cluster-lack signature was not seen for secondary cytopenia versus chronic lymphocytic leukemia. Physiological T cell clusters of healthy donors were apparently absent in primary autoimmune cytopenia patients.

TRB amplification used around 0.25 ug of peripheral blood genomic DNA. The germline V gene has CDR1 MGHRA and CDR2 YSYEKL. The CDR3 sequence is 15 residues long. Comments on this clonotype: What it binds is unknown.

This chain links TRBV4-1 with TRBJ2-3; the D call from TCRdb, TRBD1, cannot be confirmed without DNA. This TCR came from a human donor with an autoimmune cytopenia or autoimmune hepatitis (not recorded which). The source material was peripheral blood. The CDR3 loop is CASSAVWGSIDTQYF.